The clone carrying this TCR beta chain was found many times. The antigen remains undetermined. The sample originates from a study of breast tumors, draining lymph nodes, adjacent tissues. Breast cancer patients provided tissue from their axillary draining lymph nodes. The CDR3 loop spans 14 amino acids. V shed 5 bases and J 6 bases; nucleotides not matched to a gene: 8. CDR1 and CDR2 from the germline V gene are SGHNT and YENEEA. In TCRdb, the multiplex PCR reads were re-called with MiXCR into one record per CDR3 protein. Of some 100,000 distinct CDR3 sequences detected, approximately 22% appear once; the ten largest clones hold less than 1.5%. Study results and limitations: That most tumor T cells come from lymph nodes remained unproven.

The clonotype comes from a female donor with breast cancer. Some clones in this sample may be carry-over from other donors' samples. The sequencing input was axillary lymph node tissue. This chain connects TRBV11-3 to TRBJ2-3; 7 positions match TRBD2. The CDR3, as DNA: TGTGCCAGCAGCGAACGACTAGCCCCGGATACGCAGTATTTT. It encodes CASSERLAPDTQYF.